Listed below are T cell receptor beta chains from one sample, sequenced in a study of blood T cells in healthy people across ages. MiXCR, run by TCRdb on the 5' RACE reads, gives a single entry per CDR3 protein. The sample contains approximately 880,000 distinct CDR3 sequences, about 44% of which appear only once. What was sequenced was blood. The receptors derive from a man aged 25-45 years in good health. Both conserved end residues are part of each CDR3. A D gene is named only where the DNA matches it firmly. Some rows have no size entry. The others give once, few or many, or a class for an expanded clone.

v_call,j_call,clone_size,d_call,cdr3_length,cdr3_aa,cdr3_nt
TRBV27,TRBJ1-2,few,TRBD1,14,CASRRTGTNYGYTF,TGTGCCAGCAGGAGGACAGGGACGAACTATGGCTACACCTTC
TRBV21-1,TRBJ1-5,-,-,17,CASSNGGTGDSNQPQHF,TGTGCCAGCAGCAATGGAGGGACAGGTGATAGCAATCAGCCCCAGCATTTT
TRBV7-9,TRBJ2-7,-,-,13,CASSRGGHYEQYF,TGTGCCAGCAGCCGGGGAGGTCACTACGAGCAGTACTTC
TRBV20-1,TRBJ2-2,-,TRBD1,15,CSARGGQGNTGELFF,TGCAGTGCTAGAGGTGGACAGGGGAACACCGGGGAGCTGTTTTTT
TRBV27,TRBJ2-7,once,TRBD2,16,CASSLSRSGGAYEQYF,TGTGCCAGCAGTTTATCTAGGAGCGGGGGGGCCTACGAGCAGTACTTC
TRBV12-3/TRBV12-4,TRBJ1-2,few,-,13,CASSLKDSYGYTF,TGTGCCAGCAGTTTAAAGGACAGCTATGGCTACACCTTC
TRBV29-1,TRBJ2-7,-,TRBD2,16,CSVVRGVSGRDNEQYF,TGCAGCGTTGTTCGGGGGGTATCGGGAAGAGACAATGAGCAGTACTTC
TRBV7-9,TRBJ2-7,-,-,13,CAGTGRSSYEQYF,TGTGCCGGGACCGGGCGAAGCTCCTACGAGCAGTACTTC
TRBV12-3/TRBV12-4,TRBJ2-5,-,-,17,CASSFNSGATLGETQYF,TGTGCCAGCAGCTTTAATTCGGGGGCGACGTTGGGAGAGACCCAGTACTTC
TRBV4-1,TRBJ1-5,-,-,13,CASNSEIGQPQHF,TGCGCCAGCAACTCCGAGATAGGTCAGCCCCAGCATTTT
TRBV20-1,TRBJ1-2,once,TRBD1,11,CSATTGGDYTF,TGCAGTGCCACAACAGGGGGTGACTACACCTTC
TRBV4-3,TRBJ2-7,few,-,15,CASSQESRGVSEQYF,TGCGCCAGCAGCCAAGAGTCCAGGGGGGTTTCCGAGCAGTACTTC
TRBV5-4,TRBJ2-1,few,TRBD2,16,CASSQPSGVNYNEQFF,TGTGCCAGCAGCCAACCTAGCGGGGTGAACTACAATGAGCAGTTCTTC
TRBV3-1,TRBJ2-1,-,TRBD1,14,CASNGQGAVNEQFF,TGTGCCAGCAACGGACAGGGGGCGGTCAATGAGCAGTTCTTC
TRBV4-1,TRBJ2-7,few,TRBD1,20,CASSPPLGEYRDRDFYEQYF,TGCGCCAGCAGCCCTCCCCTGGGGGAATACCGGGACAGGGATTTCTACGAGCAGTACTTC
TRBV10-3,TRBJ2-1,-,-,11,CAITVYNEQFF,TGTGCCATCACAGTGTACAATGAGCAGTTCTTC
TRBV7-2,TRBJ1-2,-,-,16,CASSLTVEPSSMGYTF,TGTGCCAGCAGCTTAACGGTGGAACCGTCATCTATGGGCTACACCTTC
TRBV6-2/TRBV6-3,TRBJ2-7,-,-,11,CASSYGGGQYF,TGTGCCAGCAGTTACGGAGGTGGGCAGTACTTC
TRBV5-5,TRBJ2-3,-,TRBD2,15,CASSSGLAATDTQYF,TGTGCCAGCAGCTCCGGACTAGCGGCCACAGATACGCAGTATTTT
TRBV15,TRBJ2-3,-,-,15,CATSRDLLVPDTQYF,TGTGCCACCAGCAGAGATCTGCTAGTTCCAGATACGCAGTATTTT